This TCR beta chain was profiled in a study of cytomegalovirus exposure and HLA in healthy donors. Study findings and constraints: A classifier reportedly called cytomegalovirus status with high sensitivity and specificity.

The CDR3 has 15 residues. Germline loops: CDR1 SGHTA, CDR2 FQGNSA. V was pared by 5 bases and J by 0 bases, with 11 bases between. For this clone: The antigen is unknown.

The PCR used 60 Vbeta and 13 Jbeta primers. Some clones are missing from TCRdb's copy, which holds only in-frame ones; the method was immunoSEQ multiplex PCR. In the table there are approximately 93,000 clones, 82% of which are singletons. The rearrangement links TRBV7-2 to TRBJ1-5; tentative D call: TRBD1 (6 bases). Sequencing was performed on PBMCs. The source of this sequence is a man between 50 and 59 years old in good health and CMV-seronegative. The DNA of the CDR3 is TGTGCCAGCAGCCCCGGGACATTTAGCAATCAGCCCCAGCATTTT. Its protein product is CASSPGTFSNQPQHF.